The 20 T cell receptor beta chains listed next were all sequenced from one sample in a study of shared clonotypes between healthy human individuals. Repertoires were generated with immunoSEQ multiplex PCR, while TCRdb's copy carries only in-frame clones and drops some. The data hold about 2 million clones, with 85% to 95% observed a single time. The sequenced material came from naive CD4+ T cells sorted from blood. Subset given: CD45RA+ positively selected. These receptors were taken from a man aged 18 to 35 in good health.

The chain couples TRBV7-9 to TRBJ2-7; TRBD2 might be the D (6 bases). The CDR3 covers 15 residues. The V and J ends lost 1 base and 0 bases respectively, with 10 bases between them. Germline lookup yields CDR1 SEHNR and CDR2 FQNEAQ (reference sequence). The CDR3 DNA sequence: TGTGCCAGCAGCTTAGGGGACTCAGACTCCTACGAGCAGTACTTC. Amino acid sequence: CASSLGDSDSYEQYF. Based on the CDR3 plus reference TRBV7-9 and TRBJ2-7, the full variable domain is DTGVSQNPRHKITKRGQNVTFRCDPISEHNRLYWYRQTLGQGPEFLTYFQNEAQLEKSRLLSDRFSAERPKGSFSTLEIQRTEQGDSAMYLCASSLGDSDSYEQYFGPGTRLTVT.

CDR3 sequence: CASSLNANSGNTIYF. The DNA for the CDR3 is TGTGCCAGCAGCTTAAACGCCAACTCTGGAAACACCATATATTTT. The chain is built from TRBV11-3 and TRBJ1-3; D not resolved. Germline V gene sequence: CDR1 SGHNT, CDR2 YENEEA. The CDR3 is 15 residues long. V lost 2 bases and J 0 bases, leaving 8 bases between the germline ends.

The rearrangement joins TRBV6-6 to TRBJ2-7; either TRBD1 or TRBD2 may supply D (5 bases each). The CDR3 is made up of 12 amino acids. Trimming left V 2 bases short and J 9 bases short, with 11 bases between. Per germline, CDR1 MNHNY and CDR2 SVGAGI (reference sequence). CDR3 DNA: TGTGCCAGCAGTTACGAGGGGCTGGGGCAGTACTTC. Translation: CASSYEGLGQYF.

CDR3 residues: CAWSAPGLGEKLFF. The DNA of the CDR3 is TGTGCCTGGAGTGCCCCGGGCCTCGGGGAAAAACTGTTTTTT. The rearrangement uses TRBV30 and TRBJ1-4, with unresolved D. V was trimmed by 1 base and J by 8 bases, leaving 14 bases between them. This CDR3 is 14 amino acids long. Germline V lookup: CDR1 GTSNPN, CDR2 SVGIG (reference sequence).

In DNA form, the CDR3 reads TGTGCCAGCTCACTCGGGGCCATTAATGAAAAACTGTTTTTT. Translated: CASSLGAINEKLFF. The chain is built from TRBV18 and TRBJ1-4, with TRBD1 as a possible D gene (5 bases). Germline V gene lookup returns CDR1 KGHSH and CDR2 LQKENI. This CDR3 has 14 amino acids. V was pared by 4 bases and J by 4 bases, with 10 bases between.

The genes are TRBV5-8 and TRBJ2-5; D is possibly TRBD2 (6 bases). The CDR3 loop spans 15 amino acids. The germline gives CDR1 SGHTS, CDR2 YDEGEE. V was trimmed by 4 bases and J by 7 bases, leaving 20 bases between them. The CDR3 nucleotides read TGTGCCAGCAGCCAAGGGCGTGGCGGGACGGGGACCCAGTACTTC. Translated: CASSQGRGGTGTQYF. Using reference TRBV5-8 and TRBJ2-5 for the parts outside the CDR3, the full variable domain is EAGVTQSPTHLIKTRGQQATLRCSPISGHTSVYWYQQALGLGLQFLLWYDEGEERNRGNFPPRFSGRQFPNYSSELNVNALELEDSALYLCASSQGRGGTGTQYFGPGTRLLVL.

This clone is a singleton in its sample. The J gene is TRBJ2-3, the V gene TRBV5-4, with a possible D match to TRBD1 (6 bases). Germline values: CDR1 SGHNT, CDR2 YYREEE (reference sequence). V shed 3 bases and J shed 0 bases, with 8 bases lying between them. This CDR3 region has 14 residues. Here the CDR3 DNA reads TGTGCCAGCAGCTGGGGGCAAAGCACAGATACGCAGTATTTT. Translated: CASSWGQSTDTQYF.

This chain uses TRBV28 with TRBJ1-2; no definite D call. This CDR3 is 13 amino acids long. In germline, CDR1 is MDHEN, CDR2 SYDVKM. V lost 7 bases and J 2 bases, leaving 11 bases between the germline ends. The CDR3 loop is CASTLRQNYGYTF. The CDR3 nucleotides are TGTGCCAGCACCTTACGGCAGAACTATGGCTACACCTTC.

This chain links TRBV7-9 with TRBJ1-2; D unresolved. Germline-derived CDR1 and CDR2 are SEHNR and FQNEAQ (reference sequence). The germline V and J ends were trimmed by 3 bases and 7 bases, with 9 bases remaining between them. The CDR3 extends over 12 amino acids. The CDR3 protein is CASSFDTGGYTF. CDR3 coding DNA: TGTGCCAGCAGCTTTGACACTGGTGGCTACACCTTC.

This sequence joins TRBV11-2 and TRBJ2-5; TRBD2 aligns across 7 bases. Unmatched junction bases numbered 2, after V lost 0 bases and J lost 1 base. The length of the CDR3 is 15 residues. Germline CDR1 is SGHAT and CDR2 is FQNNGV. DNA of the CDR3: TGTGCCAGCAGCTTAGACCGACTAGCCCAAGAGACCCAGTACTTC. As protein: CASSLDRLAQETQYF.

DNA of the CDR3: TGTGCCAGCAGTTTTAACCCTGACAAAATGGACAATGAGCAGTTCTTC. This gives the protein CASSFNPDKMDNEQFF. J is TRBJ2-1 and V is TRBV27; no definite D call. V was pared by 3 bases and J by 5 bases, with 17 bases between. This CDR3 is built from 16 residues. Germline values: CDR1 MNHEY, CDR2 SMNVEV (reference sequence).

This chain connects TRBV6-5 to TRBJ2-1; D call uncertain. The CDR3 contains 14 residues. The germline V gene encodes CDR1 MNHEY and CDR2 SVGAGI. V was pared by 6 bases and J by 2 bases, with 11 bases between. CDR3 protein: CASRGRRPYNEQFF. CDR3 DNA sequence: TGTGCCAGCAGAGGACGGAGACCCTACAATGAGCAGTTCTTC.

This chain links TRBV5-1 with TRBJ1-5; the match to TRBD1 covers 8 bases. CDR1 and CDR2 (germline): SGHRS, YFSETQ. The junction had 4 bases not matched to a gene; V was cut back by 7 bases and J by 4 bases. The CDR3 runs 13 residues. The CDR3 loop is CASAGGLNQPQHF. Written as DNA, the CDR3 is TGCGCCAGCGCAGGGGGCCTTAATCAGCCCCAGCATTTT.

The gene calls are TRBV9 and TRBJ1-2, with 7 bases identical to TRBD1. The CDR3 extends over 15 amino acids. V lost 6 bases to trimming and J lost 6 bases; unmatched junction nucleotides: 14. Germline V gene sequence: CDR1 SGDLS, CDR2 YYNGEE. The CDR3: CASTRVLTGYDGYTF. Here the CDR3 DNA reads TGTGCCAGCACCCGGGTCCTGACAGGGTATGATGGCTACACCTTC.

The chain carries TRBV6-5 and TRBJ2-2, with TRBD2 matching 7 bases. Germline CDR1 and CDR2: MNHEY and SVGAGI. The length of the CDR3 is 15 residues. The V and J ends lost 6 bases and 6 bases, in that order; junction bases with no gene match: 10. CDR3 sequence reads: CASSKTSRSAGELFF. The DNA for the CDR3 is TGTGCCAGCAGCAAGACTAGCCGATCGGCCGGGGAGCTGTTTTTT.

The CDR3: CASSGPQRGTYEQYF. As DNA, the CDR3 is TGTGCCAGTAGTGGCCCGCAGCGGGGGACCTACGAGCAGTACTTC. This sequence joins TRBV19 and TRBJ2-7; the match to TRBD2 covers 8 bases. Germline V lookup: CDR1 LNHDA, CDR2 SQIVND (reference sequence). J lost 2 bases, V lost 5 bases, and 8 bases had no gene match. The CDR3 extends over 15 amino acids.

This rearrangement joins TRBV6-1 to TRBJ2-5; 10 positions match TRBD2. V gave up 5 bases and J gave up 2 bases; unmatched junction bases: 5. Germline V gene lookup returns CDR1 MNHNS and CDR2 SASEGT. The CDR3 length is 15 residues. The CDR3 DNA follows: TGTGCCAGCAGTTCTCGGACTAGCGGACAAGAGACCCAGTACTTC. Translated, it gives CASSSRTSGQETQYF.

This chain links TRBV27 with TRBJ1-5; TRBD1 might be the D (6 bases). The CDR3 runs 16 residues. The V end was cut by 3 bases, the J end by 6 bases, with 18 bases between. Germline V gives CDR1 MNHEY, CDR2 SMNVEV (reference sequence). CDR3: CASSFGAGELGQPQHF. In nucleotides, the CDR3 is TGTGCCAGCAGTTTCGGAGCAGGGGAACTGGGTCAGCCCCAGCATTTT.

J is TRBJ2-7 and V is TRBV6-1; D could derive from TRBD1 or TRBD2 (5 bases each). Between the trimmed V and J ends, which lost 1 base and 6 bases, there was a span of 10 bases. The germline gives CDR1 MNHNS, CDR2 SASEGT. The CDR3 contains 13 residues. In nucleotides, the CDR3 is TGTGCCAGCAGTGAAGGATGGGACCTCGAGCAGTACTTC. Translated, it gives CASSEGWDLEQYF.

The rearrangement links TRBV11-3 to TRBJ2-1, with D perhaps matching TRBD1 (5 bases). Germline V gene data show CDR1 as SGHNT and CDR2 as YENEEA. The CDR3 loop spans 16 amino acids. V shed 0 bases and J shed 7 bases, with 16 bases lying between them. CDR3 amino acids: CASSLDGAATMNEQFF. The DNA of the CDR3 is TGTGCCAGCAGCTTAGATGGGGCCGCCACGATGAATGAGCAGTTCTTC.